The present entry profiles one TCR beta chain with its context. The antigen is not known. Different DNA sequences within this sample yield the same CDR3. This sample is part of a study of OX40 agonist ivuxolimab in advanced cancers. Looking at the study overall: Ivuxolimab, an agonist antibody against OX40 (CD134), was given to patients. The dose-escalation group included hepatocellular carcinoma, melanoma, renal cell carcinoma and head and neck cancer.

The protocol was immunoSEQ multiplex PCR, while the TCRdb copy is restricted to in-frame clones and leaves out a portion. The repertoire holds roughly 49,000 clones, with almost 80% as singletons. Findings and caveats of the study: With doses of 0.1-3.0 mg/kg, partial responders showed among the lowest clonal expansion.

CDR1 is GTSNPN and CDR2 is SVGIG in the germline V gene (reference sequence). Trimming at V came to 2 bases and at J to 7 bases, leaving 2 bases not matched to a gene. The CDR3 covers 11 residues. The sample was CD4+ or CD8+ T cells sorted from blood, taken in a trial of the OX40 agonist ivuxolimab. The genes are TRBV30 and TRBJ2-7; 7 nucleotides agree with TRBD2. The TCR originated in an adult with an advanced solid tumor such as melanoma, head and neck, liver or kidney cancer. The CDR3 DNA is TGTGCCTGGAGTTGGGGGGGGGAGCAGTACTTC. It encodes CAWSWGGEQYF.